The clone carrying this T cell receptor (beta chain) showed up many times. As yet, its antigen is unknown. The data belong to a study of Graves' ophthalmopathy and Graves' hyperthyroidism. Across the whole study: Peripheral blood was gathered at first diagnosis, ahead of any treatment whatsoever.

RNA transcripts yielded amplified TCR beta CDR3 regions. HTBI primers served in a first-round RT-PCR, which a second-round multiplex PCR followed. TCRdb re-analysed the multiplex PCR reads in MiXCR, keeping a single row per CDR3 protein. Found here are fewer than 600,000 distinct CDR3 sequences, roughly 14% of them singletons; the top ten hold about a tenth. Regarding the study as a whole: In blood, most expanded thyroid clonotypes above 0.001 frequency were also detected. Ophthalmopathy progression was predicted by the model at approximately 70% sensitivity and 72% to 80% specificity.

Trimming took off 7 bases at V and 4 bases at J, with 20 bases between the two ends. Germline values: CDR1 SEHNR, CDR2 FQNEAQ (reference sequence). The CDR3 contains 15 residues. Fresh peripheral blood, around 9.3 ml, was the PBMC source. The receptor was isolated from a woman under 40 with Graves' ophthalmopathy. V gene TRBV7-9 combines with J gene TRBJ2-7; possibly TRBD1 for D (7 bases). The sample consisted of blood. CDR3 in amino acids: CASTGDSPNLYEQYF. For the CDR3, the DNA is TGTGCCAGCACGGGGGACAGCCCAAACCTATACGAGCAGTACTTC.